These 30 T cell receptor beta chains were sequenced from one sample in a study of tumor-infiltrating lymphocytes in primary liver carcinoma. A constant-region primer served to make TCR beta cDNA from roughly 480 ng total RNA. Slightly modified ARM-PCR, run as three nested multiplex PCR rounds, produced the TCR beta libraries. Amplification in the first two PCR rounds was performed using TRBV1-TRBV30 forward primers and a C-beta reverse primer for around 9 cycles each. A single record per CDR3 protein comes from TCRdb applying MiXCR to the multiplex PCR reads. Among more than 20,000 distinct CDR3 sequences listed, 75% to 80% were seen once. Co-extraction of RNA and DNA was performed on roughly 17-32 mg of unsorted bulk tissue. The material sequenced was liver tumor tissue from sampling region 1. Specified subset: tumor region T1, superior pole. Every receptor here comes from a woman aged 25 to 39 with primary liver carcinoma and hepatitis B virus infection.

The gene calls are TRBV6-6 and TRBJ2-3; TRBD1 might be the D (6 bases). The germline V gene encodes CDR1 MNHNY and CDR2 SVGAGI (reference sequence). The CDR3 sequence is 16 residues long. Trimming removed 4 bases from V and 3 bases from J, with 17 bases in between. Here the CDR3 DNA reads TGTGCCAGCAGTTCGTACCGGGACATGAGTACAGATACGCAGTATTTT. Its translation is CASSSYRDMSTDTQYF.

As regards this clonotype: Compared with germline, one end of the junction differs, possibly owing to a read error. The chain has TRBV10-3 and TRBJ2-1; D possibly corresponds to TRBD2 (5 bases). Per the germline V gene, CDR1 is ENHRY and CDR2 is SYGVKD. The CDR3 consists of 14 residues. The CDR3 is CVIGPTATRDEQSF. The CDR3 DNA is TGTGTCATCGGTCCCACGGCGACCCGGGATGAGCAGTCCTTC.

About this clonotype: Mismatch with germline at one junction end may stem from a read error. The rearrangement joins TRBV11-1 to TRBJ2-2; D unclear. The CDR3 covers 16 residues. The germline CDR1 and CDR2 sequences are SGHAT and FQDESV (reference sequence). The DNA for the CDR3 is TGTGCCGGCAGCTTAGTGGTGGGTACGAACACCGAGGAGCTGTTTTTT. This encodes CAGSLVVGTNTEELFF.

The chain joins TRBV6-5 to TRBJ2-7; D gene unclear. V was pared by 2 bases and J by 0 bases, with 11 bases between. Germline values: CDR1 MNHEY, CDR2 SVGAGI. This CDR3 comprises 15 residues. CDR3 sequence: CASSYRNCSSYEQYF. As DNA, the CDR3 is TGTGCCAGCAGTTACAGGAACTGCAGCTCCTACGAGCAGTACTTC.

About this clonotype: The germline gene is not matched at one end of the junction; a read error may be the cause. The gene calls are TRBV6-5 and TRBJ2-2; 7 positions agree with TRBD1. Germline V gene sequence: CDR1 MNHEY, CDR2 SVGAGI. The CDR3 is made up of 15 amino acids. The CDR3: CDSSPLTGFTGELFF. In DNA form, the CDR3 reads TGTGACAGCAGTCCGCTGACAGGGTTCACCGGGGAGCTGTTTTTC.

On this clonotype: The CDR3 end shows no conserved phenylalanine or tryptophan, and so a read error is likely. V is TRBV30 and J is TRBJ2-7, with 11 bases aligning to TRBD2. The CDR3 loop spans 15 amino acids. V dropped 3 bases and J dropped 1; count of bases not matched to a gene: 5. Looked up from germline, CDR1 is GTSNPN and CDR2 is SVGIG (reference sequence). The CDR3 coding sequence is TGTGCCTGGAGGGGACTAGCGGAGAAGTCCTACGAGCAGTACTCC. Translation gives CAWRGLAEKSYEQYS.

Remarks on this clonotype: The junction does not match germline at one end; this may be a read error. The V call is TRBV11-2, the J call TRBJ2-7; possible D gene TRBD2, 6 bases. Germline V gives CDR1 SGHAT, CDR2 FQNNGV. The CDR3 is made up of 13 amino acids. CDR3 in DNA: TGTGCAAGCAAGAATGCGGGGAACTACGAGCAGTACTTT. Its protein is CASKNAGNYEQYF.

CDR3 residues: CASTQGGALGYTF. DNA for the CDR3: TGTGCCAGCACTCAGGGGGGGGCTTTAGGCTACACCTTC. This chain joins TRBV11-2 and TRBJ1-2; 7 bases match TRBD1. The CDR3 runs to 13 residues. Germline values: CDR1 SGHAT, CDR2 FQNNGV. Trimming removed 7 bases from V and 8 bases from J; junction bases left unmatched: 10.

This clonotype was observed a few times. With a much larger clone just one base away, this may be a read error. J is TRBJ1-5 and V is TRBV7-9, with no clear D. Germline V gene sequence: CDR1 SEHNR, CDR2 FQNEAQ (reference sequence). The CDR3 length is 12 residues. The CDR3 DNA reads as TGTACCAGCAGCCCTAGCAATCAGCCCCAGCATTTT. It translates to CTSSPSNQPQHF.

As to this clonotype: An end of the junction does not agree with germline; a read error may underlie this. The gene calls are TRBV5-4 and TRBJ2-3, with a tentative D call TRBD1 (5 bases). Germline CDR1 is SGHNT and CDR2 is YYREEE (reference sequence). CDR3 length: 17 amino acids. The CDR3 loop reads CTSSVDGHPSPTDTQYF. Written as DNA, the CDR3 is TGTACCAGCAGCGTAGACGGACACCCTTCACCCACAGATACGCAATATTTT.

In regard to this clonotype: One junction end disagrees with the germline gene, perhaps due to a read error. This chain uses TRBV12-3 or TRBV12-4 with TRBJ2-5; D gene unclear. This CDR3 is 14 amino acids long. CDR3 sequence reads: CANTVPGSQETQYF. CDR3 bases: TGTGCCAACACTGTGCCAGGCTCACAAGAGACCCAGTACTTT.

With regard to this clonotype: No conserved phenylalanine or tryptophan is present at the end of the CDR3, so a read error is the likely explanation. This chain connects TRBV4-3 to TRBJ2-1; D unclear. In germline, CDR1 is LGHNA, CDR2 YSLEER. CDR3 length equals 14 residues. CDR3 DNA: TGCGCCAGTAGCCACACAGAGTTGGTCGATGAGCAGTTCGTC. It specifies CASSHTELVDEQFV.

J is TRBJ2-3 and V is TRBV5-1, with D perhaps TRBD2 (6 bases). The CDR3 length is 17 residues. V was trimmed by 6 bases and J by 6 bases, leaving 26 bases between them. CDR1 and CDR2 from the germline V gene are SGHRS and YFSETQ. The CDR3 region is CASNWSLGGTDTDTQYF. In DNA form, the CDR3 reads TGCGCCAGCAACTGGAGTTTGGGGGGAACCGACACTGATACGCAGTATTTT.

CDR3 amino acids: CAGCQEGTGQETQYF. Here the CDR3 DNA reads TGTGCCGGCTGCCAGGAAGGGACAGGACAAGAGACCCAGTACTTC. The J gene is TRBJ2-5, the V gene TRBV4-2; TRBD1 aligns across 8 bases. CDR3 length equals 15 residues. The trim removed 11 bases at V and 2 bases at J, leaving 13 bases unmatched. Germline V CDR1 and CDR2: LGHNA, YNFKEQ.

J is TRBJ1-1 and V is TRBV29-1, with D unclear. CDR3 length equals 13 residues. CDR1 SQVTM and CDR2 ANQGSEA come from the germline V gene. CDR3 loop: CSGTRSSGTEAFF. The CDR3 DNA reads as TGCAGTGGTACCAGGAGCTCGGGTACTGAAGCTTTCTTT.

Points on this clonotype: The missing conserved phenylalanine or tryptophan at the end of this CDR3 makes a read error likely. The J gene is TRBJ2-3, the V gene TRBV7-8; D may be TRBD2 (6 bases). The V end lost 1 base, the J end lost 6 bases, and 17 bases lay between the germline ends. Germline V CDR1 and CDR2: SGHVS, FQNEAQ. There are 16 residues in the CDR3. The CDR3 nucleotides are TGTGCCAGCAGCTTAGGGGCAGGAGGGCCTGGTGATACGCAGTATTCT. This codes for CASSLGAGGPGDTQYS.

Note on this clonotype: One junction end does not reproduce the germline sequence, and a read error may be involved. J is TRBJ2-1 and V is TRBV6-2 or TRBV6-3, with 12 bases matching TRBD2. Per germline, CDR1 MNHEY and CDR2 SVGEGT. The CDR3 is 19 amino acids. The CDR3 protein is CASSYWGRLAGAGPYNEQF. CDR3 bases: TGTGCCAGCAGTTACTGGGGACGACTAGCGGGAGCGGGGCCTTACAATGAGCAGTTC.

This clonotype was seen a single time. J is TRBJ2-1 and V is TRBV11-2, with 8 bases matching TRBD2. J was trimmed by 7 bases and V by 8 bases; bases with no gene match: 16. CDR3 size: 16 residues. Looked up from germline, CDR1 is SGHAT and CDR2 is FQNNGV. CDR3 in amino acids: CASPYGSGRVGNEQFF. As DNA, the CDR3 is TGTGCCAGCCCATATGGAAGCGGGAGAGTGGGGAATGAGCAGTTCTTC.

Concerning this clonotype: The CDR3 ends on some other residue instead of the conserved phenylalanine or tryptophan, so this is likely a read error. The CDR3 region has the DNA TGTGCCAGCAGCCAGACTAGCGGGAGGGCCACTGAGCAGTTCCTC. The encoded protein is CASSQTSGRATEQFL. This chain connects TRBV7-3 to TRBJ2-1; 14 bases are shared with TRBD2. The length of the CDR3 is 15 residues. V lost 5 bases to trimming and J lost 9 bases; unmatched junction nucleotides: 6. Germline CDR1 and CDR2: SGHTA and FQGTGA.

V is TRBV11-2 and J is TRBJ2-1, with D possibly TRBD2 on 6 matching bases. This CDR3 contains 17 residues. V was trimmed by 6 bases and J by 9 bases, leaving 27 bases between them. The germline gives CDR1 SGHAT, CDR2 FQNNGV. The CDR3 DNA reads TGTGCCAGCAGTCTTACTAGCAGGAGGTTCCCAGGCGGTGAGCAGTTCTTC. Protein sequence: CASSLTSRRFPGGEQFF.

In the case of this clonotype: The conserved phenylalanine or tryptophan normally closing the CDR3 is absent here, so this likely arose from a read error. This chain links TRBV29-1 with TRBJ2-2; weak D call: TRBD2 (5 bases). The germline V gene encodes CDR1 SQVTM and CDR2 ANQGSEA. CDR3 size: 13 residues. Here the CDR3 reads CSVVRRDTGELFV. The CDR3 DNA is TGTAGCGTTGTGAGACGAGACACCGGGGAGCTGTTTGTT.

This clonotype was recorded once. At one boundary the junction diverges from the germline segment, which might be a read error. The chain has TRBV7-8 and TRBJ2-3, with 10 nucleotides matching TRBD2. CDR3 size: 16 residues. Germline V gives CDR1 SGHVS, CDR2 FQNEAQ. CDR3: CARSLGAGGPSDMQYF. CDR3 nucleotide sequence: TGCGCCAGAAGCTTAGGAGCGGGAGGGCCTAGTGATATGCAGTATTTT. Supplemented by reference TRBV7-8 and TRBJ2-3, the full variable domain reads GAGVSQSPRYKVAKRGQDVALRCDPISGHVSLFWYQQALGQGPEFLTYFQNEAQLDKSGLPSDRFFAERPEGSVSTLKIQRTQQEDSAVYLCARSLGAGGPSDMQYFGPGTRLTVL.

With respect to this clonotype: Germline is not matched at one junction end, which may reflect a read error. The chain joins TRBV4-1 to TRBJ2-1; unclear D gene. The length of the CDR3 is 13 residues. Germline V lookup: CDR1 MGHRA, CDR2 YSYEKL. The CDR3 nucleotides are TGCGCCAGCAGCCAAGATTATCACAATGAGAAGTTCTTC. It yields the protein CASSQDYHNEKFF.

On this clonotype: A read error is likely, as this CDR3 ends without the conserved phenylalanine or tryptophan. The chain links TRBV12-3 or TRBV12-4 to TRBJ2-5; perhaps TRBD2 as D (6 bases). The CDR3 spans 15 residues. In DNA form, the CDR3 reads TGTGCCTGCAGCACCTATCCCGGGAGCGAAGGGACCCAGTACCTC. Translating it yields CACSTYPGSEGTQYL.

This clonotype was seen a single time. Because it lacks the conserved phenylalanine or tryptophan at the end, this CDR3 is likely a read error. The chain combines TRBV11-2 with TRBJ2-3; 7 bases align to TRBD1. Germline assignment: CDR1 SGHAT and CDR2 FQNNGV. This CDR3 has 16 residues. The CDR3 sequence is CASSRTRQGRGDTQYS. CDR3 nucleotides: TGTGCCAGCAGCCGGACGCGACAGGGAAGGGGAGATACTCAGTATAGT.

As regards this clonotype: Germline and junction disagree at one end, which may indicate a read error. The chain recombines TRBV30 with TRBJ2-3; D is uncertain. Germline assignment: CDR1 GTSNPN and CDR2 SVGIG (reference sequence). The length of the CDR3 is 13 residues. The CDR3 DNA is TGTGCCTGGAGTGTACATGGTTGGGATACACAGTATTTT. This codes for CAWSVHGWDTQYF.

V is TRBV9 and J is TRBJ1-5; D is perhaps TRBD1 (6 bases). CDR3 size: 13 residues. Germline V gene data show CDR1 as SGDLS and CDR2 as YYNGEE. Trimming stripped 3 bases from V and 6 bases from J, with 10 bases between. The CDR3 DNA reads TGTGCCAGCAGCGAGGGGGTTGCTCAGCCCCAGCATTTT. Translating it yields CASSEGVAQPQHF.

This chain joins TRBV11-2 and TRBJ2-1; 8 bases align to TRBD2. CDR1 and CDR2 (germline): SGHAT, FQNNGV. The CDR3 length is 16 residues. V lost 11 bases, J lost 13 bases, and 25 bases stayed unmatched. The CDR3 bases are TGTGCCGGCTCATTTGGAAGCGGGAGAGTGGGCAATAATCAGTTCTTC. This codes for CAGSFGSGRVGNNQFF.

The chain recombines TRBV6-1 with TRBJ2-2; 11 bases fit TRBD2. This CDR3 has 18 amino acids. Germline V gene data show CDR1 as MNHNS and CDR2 as SASEGT. The V segment lost 7 bases and the J segment 2 bases; nucleotides outside the gene matches: 12. The CDR3 coding sequence is TGTGCCAGCACTGAGACACTAGCGGGAGCCGCAAACACCGGGGAGCTGTTTTTT. Translated: CASTETLAGAANTGELFF.

The gene calls are TRBV6-6 and TRBJ2-3; possibly TRBD2 for D (6 bases). From germline, CDR1 is MNHNY and CDR2 SVGAGI (reference sequence). The CDR3 length is 17 residues. The germline V and J ends were trimmed by 4 bases and 11 bases, with 28 bases remaining between them. Here the CDR3 DNA reads TGTGCCAGCAGTTCCACCTTAGACAAGGGAGGCCAGATGGGGCAGTATTTT. Amino acids: CASSSTLDKGGQMGQYF.